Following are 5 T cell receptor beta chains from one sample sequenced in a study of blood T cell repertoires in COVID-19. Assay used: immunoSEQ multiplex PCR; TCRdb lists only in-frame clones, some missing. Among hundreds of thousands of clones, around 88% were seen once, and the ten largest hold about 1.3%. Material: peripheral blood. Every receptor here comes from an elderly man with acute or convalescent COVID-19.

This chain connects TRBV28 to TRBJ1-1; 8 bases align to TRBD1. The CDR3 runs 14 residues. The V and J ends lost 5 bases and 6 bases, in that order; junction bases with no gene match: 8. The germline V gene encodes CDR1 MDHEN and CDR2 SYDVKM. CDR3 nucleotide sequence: TGTGCCAGCAGTCCTACAGGGGGGGTATCTGAAGCTTTCTTT. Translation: CASSPTGGVSEAFF.

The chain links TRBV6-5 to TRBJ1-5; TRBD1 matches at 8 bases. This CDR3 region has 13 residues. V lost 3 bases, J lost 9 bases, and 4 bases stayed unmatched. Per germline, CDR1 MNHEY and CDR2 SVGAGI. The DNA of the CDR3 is TGTGCCAGCAGTTATGACAGGGGCCGGCCCCAGCATTTT. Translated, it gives CASSYDRGRPQHF.

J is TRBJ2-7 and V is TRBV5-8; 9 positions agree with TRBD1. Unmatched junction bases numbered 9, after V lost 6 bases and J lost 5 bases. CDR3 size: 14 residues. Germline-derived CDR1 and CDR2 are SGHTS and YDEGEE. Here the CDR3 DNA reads TGTGCCAGCACCTTTTGGGACAGGGTACACGAGCAGTACTTC. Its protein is CASTFWDRVHEQYF.

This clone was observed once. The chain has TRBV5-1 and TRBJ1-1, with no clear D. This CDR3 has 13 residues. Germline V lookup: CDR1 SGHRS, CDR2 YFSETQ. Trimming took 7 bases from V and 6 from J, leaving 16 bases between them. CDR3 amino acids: CASCGYDYAEAFF. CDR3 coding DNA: TGCGCCAGCTGCGGGTACGACTACGCTGAAGCTTTCTTT.

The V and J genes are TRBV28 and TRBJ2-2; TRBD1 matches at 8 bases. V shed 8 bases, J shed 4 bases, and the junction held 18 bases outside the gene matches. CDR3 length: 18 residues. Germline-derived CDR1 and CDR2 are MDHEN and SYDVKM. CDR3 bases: TGTGCCAGCGGCCCTGGACAGGGCGGGAAGCGGGCCACCGGGGAGCTGTTTTTT. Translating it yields CASGPGQGGKRATGELFF.